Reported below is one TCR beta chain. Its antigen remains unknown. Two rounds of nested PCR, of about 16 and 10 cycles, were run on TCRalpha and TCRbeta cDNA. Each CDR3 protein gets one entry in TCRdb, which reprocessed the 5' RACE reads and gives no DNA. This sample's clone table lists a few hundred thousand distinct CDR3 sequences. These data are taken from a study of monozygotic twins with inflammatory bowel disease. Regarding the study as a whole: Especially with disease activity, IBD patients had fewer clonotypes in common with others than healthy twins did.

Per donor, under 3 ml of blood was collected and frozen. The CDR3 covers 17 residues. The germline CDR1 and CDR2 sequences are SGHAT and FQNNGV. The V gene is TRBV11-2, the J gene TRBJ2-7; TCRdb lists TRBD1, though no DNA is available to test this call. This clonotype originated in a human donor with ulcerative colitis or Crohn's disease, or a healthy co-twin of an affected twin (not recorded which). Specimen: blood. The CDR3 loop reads CASSFPLSGGSVYEQYF.